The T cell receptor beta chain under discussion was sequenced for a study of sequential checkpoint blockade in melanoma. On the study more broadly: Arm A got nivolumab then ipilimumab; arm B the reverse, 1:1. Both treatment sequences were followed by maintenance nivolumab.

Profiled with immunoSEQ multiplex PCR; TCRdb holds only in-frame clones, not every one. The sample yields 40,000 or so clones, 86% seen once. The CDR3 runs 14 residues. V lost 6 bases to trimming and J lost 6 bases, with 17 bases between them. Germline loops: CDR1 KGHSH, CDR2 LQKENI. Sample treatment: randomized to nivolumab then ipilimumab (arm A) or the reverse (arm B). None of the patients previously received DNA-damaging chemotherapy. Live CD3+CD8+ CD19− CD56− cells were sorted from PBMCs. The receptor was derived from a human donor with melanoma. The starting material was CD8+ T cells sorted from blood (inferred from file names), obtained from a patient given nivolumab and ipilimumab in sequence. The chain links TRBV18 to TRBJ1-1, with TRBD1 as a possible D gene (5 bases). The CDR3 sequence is CASSQTETPPEAFF. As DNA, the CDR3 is TGTGCCAGCTCGCAGACAGAAACTCCCCCTGAAGCTTTCTTT.